These T cell receptor beta chains were read from a single sample in a study of shared clonotypes between healthy human individuals. The repertoire was sequenced with immunoSEQ multiplex PCR; TCRdb's copy has only in-frame clones and lacks some. The sample has 2 million to 2.5 million clones; roughly 90% are singletons. Sequences were obtained from naive CD4+ T cells from PBMCs. The receptor source for this set is a man aged 18 to 29 in good health. Some clones in this sample may be carry-over from other donors' samples. Each CDR3 is given with its conserved first and last residue. D genes are given only for firm matches. Part of the rows lack a size; the others show once, few, many or a class for expanded clones.

V gene	D gene	clone size	J gene	CDR3 DNA	CDR3 protein
TRBV6-6	-	-	TRBJ2-7	TGTGCCAGCAGTCTTCACCTAGGGGGCTACGAGCAGTACTTC	CASSLHLGGYEQYF
TRBV11-2	TRBD2	-	TRBJ2-1	TGTGCCAGCAGCCCGAGACTAGCTCCCTACAATGAGCAGTTCTTC	CASSPRLAPYNEQFF
TRBV5-1	-	-	TRBJ2-2	TGCGCCAGCAGCCCCGGGACCGCCGAAAGCGGGGAGCTGTTTTTT	CASSPGTAESGELFF
TRBV5-6	TRBD1	-	TRBJ2-7	TGTGCCAGCAGCTTGGCACCAGGGGGCTACGAGCAGTACTTC	CASSLAPGGYEQYF
TRBV5-6	-	-	TRBJ2-5	TGTGCCAGCAGCTTGCCGGACCGCCAAGAGACCCAGTACTTC	CASSLPDRQETQYF
TRBV7-9	-	-	TRBJ1-4	TGTGCCAGCAGCTTATTTGCGGGATCATGGGTGAATGAAAAACTGTTTTTT	CASSLFAGSWVNEKLFF
TRBV28	TRBD1	once	TRBJ1-5	TGTGCCAGCAGATACCCGGGACAGCTCAATCAGCCCCAGCATTTT	CASRYPGQLNQPQHF
TRBV27	-	-	TRBJ2-6	TGTGCCAGCAGTTCGCGCCCTGGACGGAGCTCTGGGGCCAACGTCCTGACTTTC	CASSSRPGRSSGANVLTF
TRBV4-2	TRBD2	-	TRBJ2-7	TGTGCCAGCAGCCAAGAGACTAGCGGGGACTTTACCTACGAGCAGTACTTC	CASSQETSGDFTYEQYF
TRBV7-2	-	few	TRBJ2-6	TGTGCCAGCAGCTTAGTAGGGACTGGGGCCAACGTCCTGACTTTC	CASSLVGTGANVLTF
TRBV5-1	-	once	TRBJ2-5	TGCGCCAGCAGCTTGAAAGGGTCGCAAGAGACCCAGTACTTC	CASSLKGSQETQYF
TRBV10-3	TRBD2	-	TRBJ2-3	TGTGCCAGCAGACCTGGACTAGCGGCAGGTACGCAGTATTTT	CASRPGLAAGTQYF
TRBV9	-	-	TRBJ2-7	TGTGCCAGCAGCGTAGAGGCTCGGGGGAGGACCGAGCAGTACTTC	CASSVEARGRTEQYF
TRBV27	-	-	TRBJ2-2	TGTGCCAGCAGCCAATGGGACATTCTGAACACCGGGGAGCTGTTTTTT	CASSQWDILNTGELFF
TRBV28	-	-	TRBJ1-3	TGTGCCAGCAGTTTATTGTCACAAGGAACCATATATTTT	CASSLLSQGTIYF
TRBV11-1	-	-	TRBJ2-2	TGTGCCAGCAGCCCATTTGACCGTACCGGGGAGCTGTTTTTT	CASSPFDRTGELFF
TRBV6-5	TRBD1	-	TRBJ2-3	TGTGCCAGCAGACAGGGGCCGACAGATACGCAGTATTTT	CASRQGPTDTQYF
TRBV5-1	TRBD2	once	TRBJ2-5	TGCGCCAGCAGCTTGAGTAGCGGGAGAGCCAGGGAGACCCAGTACTTC	CASSLSSGRARETQYF
TRBV5-1	-	-	TRBJ1-1	TGCGCCAGCAGTCCGGACGGGAGGGGGACTGAAGCTTTCTTT	CASSPDGRGTEAFF
TRBV11-3	TRBD2	-	TRBJ2-1	TGTGCCAGCAGCTTAGCCACTAGCGGGCTCAATGAGCAGTTCTTC	CASSLATSGLNEQFF
TRBV4-1	-	-	TRBJ2-2	TGCGCCAGCAGCCAACCCACAGGGACCGGGGAGCTGTTTTTT	CASSQPTGTGELFF
TRBV7-2	TRBD2	-	TRBJ2-1	TGTGCCAGCAGCTCCAGATCCGGGACTACCTACAATGAGCAGTTCTTC	CASSSRSGTTYNEQFF
TRBV5-6	TRBD1	-	TRBJ1-1	TGTGCCAGCAGCCCTGACAGGGCGGGGAACACTGAAGCTTTCTTT	CASSPDRAGNTEAFF
TRBV28	-	-	TRBJ2-7	TGTGCCAGCGAGGGACTTGCCTACGAGCAGTACTTC	CASEGLAYEQYF
TRBV12-5	-	-	TRBJ2-1	TGTGCTAGTGGTTTAGGGGGACTTTACAATGAGCAGTTCTTC	CASGLGGLYNEQFF
TRBV7-9	-	-	TRBJ2-2	TGTGCCAGCAGGCCGGGACTCCAAACCGGGGAGCTGTTTTTT	CASRPGLQTGELFF
TRBV30	-	-	TRBJ1-2	TGTGCCTGGGAACAGGGCGTTACTAACTATGGCTACACCTTC	CAWEQGVTNYGYTF
TRBV4-1	TRBD1	-	TRBJ2-6	TGCGCCAGCAGCGGTGACAGGGGATTCCCTGGGGCCAACGTCCTGACTTTC	CASSGDRGFPGANVLTF
TRBV2	TRBD1	few	TRBJ1-5	TGTGCCAGCAGTGAGACAGGGGGCAATCAGCCCCAGCATTTT	CASSETGGNQPQHF
TRBV7-9	-	-	TRBJ2-1	TGTGCCAGCAGCTTAGCCCTCCCCAGCGGAGTTGCTGAGCAGTTCTTC	CASSLALPSGVAEQFF
TRBV28	-	-	TRBJ2-5	TGTGCCAGCACCTTGGGACGTCGCCAAGAGACCCAGTACTTC	CASTLGRRQETQYF
TRBV28	TRBD1	-	TRBJ2-7	TGTGCCAGCAGTAAGGGACAGTACTACGAGCAGTACTTC	CASSKGQYYEQYF
TRBV7-9	-	-	TRBJ1-2	TGTGCCAGCAGCCCAGCTTATGGCTACACCTTC	CASSPAYGYTF
TRBV29-1	TRBD1	-	TRBJ1-1	TGCAGCGTCCGCGACAGGGGGCCGAACACTGAAGCTTTCTTT	CSVRDRGPNTEAFF
TRBV5-5	-	-	TRBJ1-2	TGTGCCAGCAGCCTAGCCTGGTCCGGGGCCTATGGCTACACCTTC	CASSLAWSGAYGYTF
TRBV18	-	-	TRBJ1-2	TGTGCCAGCTCTCTAACAGGATTGGATGGCTACACCTTC	CASSLTGLDGYTF
TRBV6-1	-	-	TRBJ2-3	TGTGCCAGCAGCCCGGGACAAATCACAGATACGCAGTATTTT	CASSPGQITDTQYF
TRBV25-1	TRBD2	-	TRBJ2-5	TGTGCCAGCAGTTCTAGCGGGAGTTTGGAGACCCAGTACTTC	CASSSSGSLETQYF
TRBV4-1	-	-	TRBJ2-2	TGCGCCAGCAGCCAACCCTTGTGGGGCCTTTTAGGCACCGGGGAGCTGTTTTTT	CASSQPLWGLLGTGELFF
TRBV28	TRBD2	-	TRBJ2-5	TGTGCCAGCAGTTTCGGGCGGGAGGGACGGCACCAGTACTTC	CASSFGREGRHQYF
TRBV5-6	-	-	TRBJ1-6	TGTGCCAGCAGCATCCGGGACGGGTTATATAATTCACCCCTCCACTTT	CASSIRDGLYNSPLHF
TRBV5-1	-	-	TRBJ2-5	TGCGCCAGCAGCTTGGAGCCCCAAAAAGAGACCCAGTACTTC	CASSLEPQKETQYF
TRBV28	TRBD2	-	TRBJ2-7	TGTGCCAGCAGCCTACTAGCGGAGGAGCAGTACTTC	CASSLLAEEQYF
TRBV9	-	-	TRBJ2-3	TGTGCCAGCAGCGCCTCGTTCCCCTCGACAGATACGCAGTATTTT	CASSASFPSTDTQYF
TRBV10-2	TRBD1	-	TRBJ2-1	TGCGCCAGCAGCGAGGGACAGGGGGTTGGTGAGCAGTTCTTC	CASSEGQGVGEQFF
TRBV10-3	TRBD1	-	TRBJ2-7	TGTGCCATCAAAGAGGGGGCCCTAAACCTCTACGAGCAGTACTTC	CAIKEGALNLYEQYF
TRBV5-1	TRBD1	-	TRBJ2-1	TGCGCCAGCAGCTTGGACCCGGGACAGCTATTCAATGAGCAGTTCTTC	CASSLDPGQLFNEQFF
TRBV5-4	-	-	TRBJ1-3	TGTGCCAGCAGCTTTCCGGCGGAGAGCTCTGGAAACACCATATATTTT	CASSFPAESSGNTIYF
TRBV5-4	TRBD1	-	TRBJ2-7	TGTGCCAGCAGCCAGAAAATCGCAGGGGGCTACGAGCAGTACTTC	CASSQKIAGGYEQYF
TRBV5-1	TRBD1	-	TRBJ2-2	TGCGCCAGCAGCTTGGTGGGGGACAGGGCCGGGGAGCTGTTTTTT	CASSLVGDRAGELFF
TRBV7-6	-	-	TRBJ1-4	TGTGCCAGCAGTTACAGAGTCCAGACAGCCGCAACTAATGAAAAACTGTTTTTT	CASSYRVQTAATNEKLFF
TRBV5-1	-	-	TRBJ2-5	TGCGCCAGCAGCTTGGCCGGAAAAGAGACCCAGTACTTC	CASSLAGKETQYF
TRBV7-9	TRBD1	-	TRBJ2-2	TGTGCCAGCAGCTTTTTCACAGGGGGAACCGGGGAGCTGTTTTTT	CASSFFTGGTGELFF
TRBV7-2	-	-	TRBJ1-2	TGTGCCAGCACCCGACTGCTTAACTATGGCTACACCTTC	CASTRLLNYGYTF